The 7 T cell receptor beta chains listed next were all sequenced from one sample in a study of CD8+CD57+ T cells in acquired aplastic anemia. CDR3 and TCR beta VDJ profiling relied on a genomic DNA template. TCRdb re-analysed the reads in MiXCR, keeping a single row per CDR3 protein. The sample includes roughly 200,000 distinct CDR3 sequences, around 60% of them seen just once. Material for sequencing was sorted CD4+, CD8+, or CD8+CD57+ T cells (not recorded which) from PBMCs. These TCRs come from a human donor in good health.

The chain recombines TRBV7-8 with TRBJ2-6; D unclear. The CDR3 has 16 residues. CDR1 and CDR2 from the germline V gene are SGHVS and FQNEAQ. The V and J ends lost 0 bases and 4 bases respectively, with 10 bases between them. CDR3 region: CASSLALQVGANVLTF. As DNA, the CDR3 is TGTGCCAGCAGCTTAGCGCTCCAAGTCGGGGCCAACGTCCTGACTTTC. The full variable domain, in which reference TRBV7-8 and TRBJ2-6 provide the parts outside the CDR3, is GAGVSQSPRYKVAKRGQDVALRCDPISGHVSLFWYQQALGQGPEFLTYFQNEAQLDKSGLPSDRFFAERPEGSVSTLKIQRTQQEDSAVYLCASSLALQVGANVLTFGAGSRLTVL.

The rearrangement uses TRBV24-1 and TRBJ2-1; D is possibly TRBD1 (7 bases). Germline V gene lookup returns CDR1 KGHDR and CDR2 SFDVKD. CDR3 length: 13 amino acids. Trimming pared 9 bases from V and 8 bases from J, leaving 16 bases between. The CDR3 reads CATGRRGPYEQFF. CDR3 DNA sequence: TGTGCCACCGGGCGGAGGGGGCCCTATGAGCAGTTCTTC.

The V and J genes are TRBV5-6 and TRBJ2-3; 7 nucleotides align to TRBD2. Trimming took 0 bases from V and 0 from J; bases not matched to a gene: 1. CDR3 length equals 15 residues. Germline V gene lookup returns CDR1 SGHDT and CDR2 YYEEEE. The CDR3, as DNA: TGTGCCAGCAGCTTGGGCGGGAGCAGCACAGATACGCAGTATTTT. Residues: CASSLGGSSTDTQYF.

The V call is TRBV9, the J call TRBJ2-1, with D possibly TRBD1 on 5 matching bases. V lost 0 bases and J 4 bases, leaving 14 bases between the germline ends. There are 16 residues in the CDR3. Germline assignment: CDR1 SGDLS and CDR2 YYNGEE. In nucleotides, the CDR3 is TGTGCCAGCAGCGTAGTGAGTGCAGGGATGTACAATGAGCAGTTCTTC. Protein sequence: CASSVVSAGMYNEQFF.

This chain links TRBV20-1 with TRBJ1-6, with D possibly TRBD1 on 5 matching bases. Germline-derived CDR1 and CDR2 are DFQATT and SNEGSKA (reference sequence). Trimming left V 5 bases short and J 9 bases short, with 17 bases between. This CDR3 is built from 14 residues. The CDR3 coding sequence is TGCAGTGCTCCATTTGGGCAGGGTTTTTCACCCCTCCACTTT. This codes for CSAPFGQGFSPLHF.

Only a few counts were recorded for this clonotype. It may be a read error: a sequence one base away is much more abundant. The CDR3 nucleotides are TGTGCCAGCAGCGTCGGGTCTGGGAAGTCCTACAATGAGCGGTTCTTC. It specifies CASSVGSGKSYNERFF. The J gene is TRBJ2-1, the V gene TRBV9; no reliable D call. Germline CDR1 is SGDLS and CDR2 is YYNGEE. CDR3 size: 16 residues.

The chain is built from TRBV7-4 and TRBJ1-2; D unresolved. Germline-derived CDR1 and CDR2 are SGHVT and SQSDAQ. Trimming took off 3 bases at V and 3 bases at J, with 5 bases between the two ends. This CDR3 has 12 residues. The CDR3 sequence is CASSFDYYGYTF. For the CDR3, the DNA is TGTGCCAGCAGCTTTGACTACTATGGCTACACCTTC.